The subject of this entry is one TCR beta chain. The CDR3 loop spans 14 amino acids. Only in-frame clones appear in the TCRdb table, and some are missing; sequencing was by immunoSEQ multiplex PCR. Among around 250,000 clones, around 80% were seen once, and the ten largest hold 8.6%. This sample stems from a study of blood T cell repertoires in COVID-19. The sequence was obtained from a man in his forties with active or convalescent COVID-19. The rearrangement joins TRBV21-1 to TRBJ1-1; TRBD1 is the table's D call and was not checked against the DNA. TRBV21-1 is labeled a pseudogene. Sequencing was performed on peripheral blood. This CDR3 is CASTLTGPNTEAFF. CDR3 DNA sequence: TGTGCCAGCACCCTGACAGGGCCTAACACTGAAGCTTTCTTT.